This T cell receptor beta chain was found in a study of Graves' ophthalmopathy and Graves' hyperthyroidism. The V gene end was trimmed by 4 bases and the J gene end by 2 bases; junction bases not matched to a gene: 10. CDR1 ENHRY and CDR2 SYGVKD come from the germline V gene. The CDR3 has 16 residues. Amplifying from RNA transcripts, the study obtained TCR beta CDR3 regions. First-round RT-PCR with HTBI primers preceded a second-round multiplex PCR. TCRdb re-called the multiplex PCR reads through MiXCR, storing one row per CDR3 protein. In the table there are 560,000 or so distinct CDR3 sequences, under 45% of which are singletons.

The clonotype comes from an adult man with Graves' hyperthyroidism. This chain connects TRBV10-3 to TRBJ2-5, with 7 bases aligning to TRBD1. The sample taken for sequencing was peripheral blood or thyroid tissue (not recorded which). In DNA, the CDR3 is TGTGCCATCAGTGCTGGACAGGTTGTCCGACAAGAGACCCAGTACTTC. It codes for CAISAGQVVRQETQYF.